These 30 T cell receptor beta chains were all obtained from the same sample, sequenced in a study of CD8 T cells in Susac syndrome. With random hexamers, reverse transcription was performed on about 0.5 to 1 ug of RNA. TCRdb redid the calling of the immunoSEQ multiplex PCR reads with MiXCR, one entry per CDR3 protein. The data show 330,000 or so distinct CDR3 sequences, around 89% seen once. The sequenced sample consisted of CD8+ T cells from PBMCs. The receptors derive from a human donor with multiple sclerosis.

The chain recombines TRBV24-1 with TRBJ2-1, with D perhaps matching TRBD2 (5 bases). The V gene's germline CDR1 is KGHDR and CDR2 SFDVKD. This CDR3 comprises 17 residues. The V end was cut by 1 base, the J end by 3 bases, with 15 bases between. CDR3: CATSDLVGGLNYNEQFF. The CDR3 nucleotides are TGTGCCACCAGTGATTTAGTAGGAGGACTGAACTACAATGAGCAGTTCTTC.

The chain uses TRBV15 and TRBJ2-6; D perhaps matches TRBD2 (5 bases). The V end was cut by 5 bases, the J end by 4 bases, with 15 bases between. Germline V lookup: CDR1 LNHNV, CDR2 YYDKDF (reference sequence). The CDR3 extends over 16 amino acids. The CDR3 DNA reads as TGTGCCACCAGCCCTGACGGGGAATCAGGGGCCAACGTCCTGACTTTC. The encoded protein is CATSPDGESGANVLTF.

The chain combines TRBV29-1 with TRBJ2-1; TRBD2 matches 9 bases. The CDR3 totals 14 residues. Per germline, CDR1 SQVTM and CDR2 ANQGSEA. V lost 4 bases and J lost 6; bases outside the gene matches: 7. In DNA, the CDR3 is TGCAGCGTTGGAGAAGCGGGGGGATTCAATGAGCAGTTCTTC. This sequence encodes CSVGEAGGFNEQFF.

This clonotype was seen once. The CDR3 loop reads CASTPLGGSYEQYF. Written as DNA, the CDR3 is TGTGCCAGCACCCCATTGGGGGGATCCTACGAGCAGTACTTC. This sequence joins TRBV6-2 or TRBV6-3 and TRBJ2-7; D is perhaps TRBD2 (6 bases). V was shortened by 7 bases and J by 1 base, with 14 bases between the two germline ends. This CDR3 has 14 amino acids. From germline, CDR1 is MNHEY and CDR2 SVGEGT.

V and J are TRBV7-9 and TRBJ2-1; D may match TRBD1 or TRBD2 (5 bases each). Looked up from germline, CDR1 is SEHNR and CDR2 is FQNEAQ (reference sequence). CDR3 size: 15 residues. Trimming took 2 bases from V and 2 from J, leaving 10 bases between them. DNA for the CDR3: TGTGCCAGCAGCTTATTTTGGGACCCCTACAATGAGCAGTTCTTC. Translated: CASSLFWDPYNEQFF.

V gene TRBV25-1 combines with J gene TRBJ2-7, with D possibly matching TRBD2 (7 bases). Germline CDR1 and CDR2: MGHDK and SYGVNS. V lost 2 bases to trimming and J lost 3 bases, with 14 bases between them. This CDR3 is built from 15 residues. CDR3 residues: CASSEGRGSYYEQYF. DNA for the CDR3: TGTGCCAGCAGTGAAGGGAGGGGGTCCTACTACGAGCAGTACTTC.

The chain uses TRBV29-1 and TRBJ2-1, with 12 bases fitting TRBD2. This CDR3 has 17 residues. CDR1 SQVTM and CDR2 ANQGSEA come from the germline V gene. V was pared by 0 bases and J by 6 bases, with 9 bases of the junction left unmatched. For the CDR3, the DNA is TGCAGCGTTGAAGACTGGTCTAGCGGGAGGGAAGGCAATGAGCAGTTCTTC. This encodes CSVEDWSSGREGNEQFF.

The chain is built from TRBV29-1 and TRBJ2-1; 8 bases are a match to TRBD2. Trimming cost V 6 bases and J 2 bases; bases outside gene matches: 6. This CDR3 spans 14 amino acids. The germline V gene encodes CDR1 SQVTM and CDR2 ANQGSEA. This chain's CDR3 is CSVDSGVTYNEQFF. CDR3 bases: TGCAGCGTCGATAGCGGGGTAACCTACAATGAGCAGTTCTTC.

The rearrangement uses TRBV13 and TRBJ2-4; 9 positions match TRBD1. Looked up from germline, CDR1 is PRHDT and CDR2 is FYEKMQ (reference sequence). The length of the CDR3 is 14 residues. V trimming: 8 bases; J trimming: 8 bases; junction bases outside the gene matches: 10. The CDR3 DNA reads as TGTGCCAGCGCATCGGGGACAGGGCTAGACATTCAGTACTTC. It encodes CASASGTGLDIQYF. The full variable domain, with the rest looked up from reference TRBV13 and TRBJ2-4, is AAGVIQSPRHLIKEKRETATLKCYPIPRHDTVYWYQQGPGQDPQFLISFYEKMQSDKGSIPDRFSAQQFSDYHSELNMSSLELGDSALYFCASASGTGLDIQYFGAGTRLSVL.

This chain joins TRBV9 and TRBJ2-7; weak D call: TRBD2 (7 bases). CDR1 is SGDLS and CDR2 is YYNGEE in the germline V gene. The CDR3 contains 15 residues. V gave up 0 bases and J gave up 7 bases, with 17 bases separating them. This CDR3 is CASSVGRGPPREQYF. DNA for the CDR3: TGTGCCAGCAGCGTAGGGCGGGGGCCCCCCCGGGAGCAGTACTTC.

J is TRBJ1-4 and V is TRBV3-1; 9 bases agree with TRBD1. V lost 1 base to trimming and J lost 7 bases; unmatched junction nucleotides: 7. From germline, CDR1 is LGHDT and CDR2 YNNKEL (reference sequence). The CDR3 spans 16 residues. The CDR3 coding sequence is TGTGCCAGCAGCCAAGGAGGCGGGACAGGGAGTGAAAAACTGTTTTTT. Translated: CASSQGGGTGSEKLFF.

There are a few counts of this clonotype. This chain joins TRBV10-3 and TRBJ2-7, with 9 bases matching TRBD1. The V gene's germline CDR1 is ENHRY and CDR2 SYGVKD. The CDR3 is 16 amino acids. The trim removed 0 bases at V and 3 bases at J, leaving 6 bases unmatched. CDR3 DNA: TGTGCCATCAGTGAGTCTTGGGGACAGGGAAACTACGAGCAGTACTTC. It yields the protein CAISESWGQGNYEQYF.

The chain joins TRBV30 to TRBJ2-1; D remains unclear. Germline CDR1 reads GTSNPN; CDR2 reads SVGIG (reference sequence). The CDR3 extends over 12 amino acids. Trimming removed 4 bases at V and 7 bases at J, with 11 bases between. The CDR3 here is CAWNVVINEQFF. The CDR3 DNA follows: TGTGCCTGGAATGTGGTGATAAATGAGCAGTTCTTC.

This sequence joins TRBV20-1 and TRBJ2-7; the match to TRBD2 covers 7 bases. J lost 2 bases, V lost 4 bases, and 8 bases had no gene match. The CDR3 totals 14 residues. Germline CDR1 is DFQATT and CDR2 is SNEGSKA (reference sequence). CDR3 loop: CSANWPGLTYEQYF. CDR3 DNA sequence: TGCAGTGCTAACTGGCCGGGACTAACCTACGAGCAGTACTTC.

The DNA of the CDR3 is TGTGCCAGCGGGGGAGGGTGGAACACTGAAGCTTTCTTT. Translating it yields CASGGGWNTEAFF. V usage is TRBV27 and J usage is TRBJ1-1, with D maybe TRBD1 (5 bases). Germline V CDR1 and CDR2: MNHEY, SMNVEV (reference sequence). Trimming stripped 8 bases from V and 1 base from J, with 11 bases between. The CDR3 extends over 13 amino acids.

The chain joins TRBV15 to TRBJ2-7; TRBD1 matches at 9 bases. Germline CDR1 LNHNV, CDR2 YYDKDF (reference sequence). The CDR3 covers 13 residues. Germline trimming cut 8 bases from V and 6 bases from J; bases unmatched to any gene: 8. The CDR3, as DNA: TGTGCCACCGCCGGGACAGGGCCCGTCGAGCAGTACTTC. Its translation is CATAGTGPVEQYF.

The chain joins TRBV4-1 to TRBJ1-2, with 7 bases lining up with TRBD1. This CDR3 comprises 14 residues. Looked up from germline, CDR1 is MGHRA and CDR2 is YSYEKL. Losses at the gene ends were 1 base for V and 3 bases for J; bases not matched to a gene: 2. The CDR3 loop reads CASSQVGGDYGYTF. The CDR3 region has the DNA TGCGCCAGCAGCCAAGTAGGGGGCGACTATGGCTACACCTTC.

The chain combines TRBV6-6 with TRBJ1-2; the D gene is possibly TRBD1 (6 bases). Per the germline V gene, CDR1 is MNHNY and CDR2 is SVGAGI (reference sequence). The CDR3 spans 12 residues. V lost 2 bases and J 13 bases, leaving 14 bases between the germline ends. Written as DNA, the CDR3 is TGTGCCAGCAGTTACCGTCGGGACATCCGCACCTTC. Translating gives CASSYRRDIRTF.

Only one count was recorded for this clonotype. The V and J genes are TRBV7-2 and TRBJ2-7, with unresolved D. There are 12 residues in the CDR3. Trimming stripped 4 bases from V and 2 bases from J, with 6 bases between. The germline V gene has CDR1 SGHTA and CDR2 FQGNSA. The CDR3 loop is CASSYYTYEQYF. The CDR3, as DNA: TGTGCCAGCAGCTACTATACCTACGAGCAGTACTTC.

This clonotype was detected only once. This chain joins TRBV27 and TRBJ2-2, with D maybe TRBD1 (6 bases). The CDR3 is made up of 16 amino acids. The germline V and J ends were trimmed by 2 bases and 0 bases, with 10 bases remaining between them. Germline V gene sequence: CDR1 MNHEY, CDR2 SMNVEV (reference sequence). The CDR3 loop is CASSLRWGPNTGELFF. DNA for the CDR3: TGTGCCAGCAGTTTAAGGTGGGGGCCGAACACCGGGGAGCTGTTTTTT.

This clonotype was seen once. J is TRBJ1-2 and V is TRBV6-5; 7 nucleotides line up with TRBD1. The length of the CDR3 is 16 residues. The J segment lost 0 bases and the V segment lost 4 bases, leaving 8 bases of the junction unmatched. Germline CDR1 MNHEY, CDR2 SVGAGI. The CDR3: CASSLHGQEPNYGYTF. The DNA for the CDR3 is TGTGCCAGCAGTTTACACGGACAGGAGCCTAACTATGGCTACACCTTC.

The J gene is TRBJ2-2, the V gene TRBV15; TRBD2 agrees at 9 bases. The CDR3 length is 15 residues. From germline, CDR1 is LNHNV and CDR2 YYDKDF (reference sequence). V lost 4 bases, J lost 4 bases, and 4 bases stayed unmatched. CDR3 residues: CATSIQAGGTGELFF. The DNA of the CDR3 is TGTGCCACCAGCATTCAAGCGGGGGGCACCGGGGAGCTGTTTTTT.

V and J are TRBV7-9 and TRBJ2-7, with 13 bases aligning to TRBD2. Germline-derived CDR1 and CDR2 are SEHNR and FQNEAQ (reference sequence). This CDR3 has 18 residues. V gave up 0 bases and J gave up 2 bases; unmatched junction bases: 7. The CDR3 here is CASSLASSGTSGTYEQYF. The DNA of the CDR3 is TGTGCCAGCAGCTTAGCGTCGTCCGGGACTAGCGGGACCTACGAGCAGTACTTC. Variable domain in full (rest from reference TRBV7-9 and TRBJ2-7): DTGVSQNPRHKITKRGQNVTFRCDPISEHNRLYWYRQTLGQGPEFLTYFQNEAQLEKSRLLSDRFSAERPKGSFSTLEIQRTEQGDSAMYLCASSLASSGTSGTYEQYFGPGTRLTVT.

This chain uses TRBV9 with TRBJ2-7; weak D call: TRBD1 (6 bases). V lost 3 bases and J lost 6, with 16 bases in between. From germline, CDR1 is SGDLS and CDR2 YYNGEE. The CDR3 consists of 14 residues. DNA of the CDR3: TGTGCCAGCAGCGGCCCGGACAGTGGAGGCGAGCAGTACTTC. As protein: CASSGPDSGGEQYF.

The V and J genes are TRBV7-2 and TRBJ2-5; D unresolved. The CDR3 has 14 residues. The germline gives CDR1 SGHTA, CDR2 FQGNSA. V lost 3 bases to trimming and J lost 2 bases, with 10 bases between them. CDR3 sequence: CASSFPGFQETQYF. CDR3 nucleotide sequence: TGTGCCAGCAGCTTTCCCGGTTTTCAAGAGACCCAGTACTTC.

CDR3 residues: CSAFGQGNTEAFF. DNA for the CDR3: TGCAGTGCCTTCGGACAGGGTAACACTGAAGCTTTCTTT. V is TRBV20-1 and J is TRBJ1-1, with TRBD1 identical over 8 bases. V was clipped by 6 bases and J by 2 bases; unmatched bases: 5. In germline, CDR1 is DFQATT, CDR2 SNEGSKA (reference sequence). The CDR3 consists of 13 residues.

The chain employs TRBV4-3 and TRBJ2-5, with 7 bases matching TRBD1. The CDR3 has 17 residues. The germline V gene encodes CDR1 LGHNA and CDR2 YSLEER. V shed 1 base and J 5 bases; nucleotides not matched to a gene: 13. The CDR3 loop reads CASSQGASASRGETQYF. As DNA, the CDR3 is TGCGCCAGCAGCCAAGGCGCCTCGGCTAGCAGGGGGGAGACCCAGTACTTC.

The V gene is TRBV4-3, the J gene TRBJ2-5; 9 nucleotides line up with TRBD2. Germline V gene sequence: CDR1 LGHNA, CDR2 YSLEER. Trimming took 0 bases from V and 9 from J; bases not matched to a gene: 8. CDR3 size: 15 residues. The CDR3 nucleotides read TGCGCCAGCAGCCAAGATCAGTCTAGCGGGGCGGCCCAGTACTTC. Encoded protein: CASSQDQSSGAAQYF.

The V and J genes are TRBV9 and TRBJ2-5, with 8 bases fitting TRBD2. The ends lost 3 bases at V and 5 bases at J; junction bases unmatched: 6. The CDR3 spans 14 residues. The V gene's germline CDR1 is SGDLS and CDR2 YYNGEE. The CDR3 spells CASSATGGMETQYF. The CDR3, as DNA: TGTGCCAGCAGCGCGACGGGGGGGATGGAGACCCAGTACTTC.

The J gene is TRBJ2-3, the V gene TRBV6-1, with 8 bases identical to TRBD1. Germline V CDR1 and CDR2: MNHNS, SASEGT. J lost 5 bases, V lost 4 bases, and 5 bases had no gene match. This CDR3 contains 14 residues. CDR3 nucleotides: TGTGCCAGCAGTGTGACAGGGGCGCAAGATACGCAGTATTTT. Translated, it gives CASSVTGAQDTQYF.